This TCR beta chain is from a study of blood T cell repertoires in COVID-19. Turning to the study itself: The cDNA or gDNA used as material had been derived from T cells, B-cell-depleted T cells, or PBMCs.

TCRdb's copy holds only in-frame clones and misses some; the assay was immunoSEQ multiplex PCR. The sample comprises tens of thousands of clones, 80% to 90% of which are singletons, and roughly 8.7% rests with the top ten. Germline trimming cut 0 bases from V and 3 bases from J; bases unmatched to any gene: 13. The germline V gene has CDR1 SGHRS and CDR2 YFSETQ. The CDR3 runs 18 residues. In this sample, this clone turned up once. The rearrangement links TRBV5-1 to TRBJ1-2; 8 bases line up with TRBD1. The TCR sequence derives from a woman in her 70s with acute or convalescent COVID-19. The sample taken for sequencing was peripheral blood. DNA of the CDR3: TGCGCCAGCAGCTTGGGGCTCGGTAGGACAGGGTCGGACTATGGCTACACCTTC. Translating it yields CASSLGLGRTGSDYGYTF.